This note documents a single T cell receptor (beta chain) sequence. What it binds is unknown. CDR3 length equals 16 residues. The germline V gene has CDR1 MDHEN and CDR2 SYDVKM. V was shortened by 6 bases and J by 3 bases, with 21 bases between the two germline ends. The sample comes from a study of OX40 agonist ivuxolimab in advanced cancers. On cycle 4 day 1 and cycle 7 day 1, as well as at baseline, blood was sampled. Points from the study as a whole: Low clonal expansion, among the lowest seen, marked partial responders at 0.1-3.0 mg/kg. CD8+ T cells averaged more expanded clones than CD4+.

Sequenced by immunoSEQ multiplex PCR; TCRdb stores in-frame clones only, minus some. Of around 50,000 clones in the sample, 70% to 90% were seen once. The chain carries TRBV28 and TRBJ2-7; TRBD2 might be the D (7 bases). This TCR derives from an adult with an advanced solid tumor such as melanoma, head and neck, liver or kidney cancer. Material: CD4+ or CD8+ T cells sorted from blood, obtained in a trial of the OX40 agonist ivuxolimab. The CDR3 DNA reads as TGTGCCAGCAGCGGGGCCTCCGCGGGGGCACACTACGAGCAGTACTTC. It is translated as CASSGASAGAHYEQYF.